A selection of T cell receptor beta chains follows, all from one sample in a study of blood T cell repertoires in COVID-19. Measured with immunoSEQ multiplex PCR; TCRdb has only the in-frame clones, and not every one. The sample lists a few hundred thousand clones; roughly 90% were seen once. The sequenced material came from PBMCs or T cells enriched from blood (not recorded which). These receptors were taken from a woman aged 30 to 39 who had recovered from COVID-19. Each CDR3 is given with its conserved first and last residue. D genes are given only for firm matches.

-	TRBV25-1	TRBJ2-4	CASSEVGVAKNIQYF	TGTGCCAGCAGCGAAGTAGGGGTTGCCAAAAACATTCAGTACTTC
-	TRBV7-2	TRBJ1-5	CASSLWEGQPQHF	TGTGCCAGCAGCCTCTGGGAGGGTCAGCCCCAGCATTTT
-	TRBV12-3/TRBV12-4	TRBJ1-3	CASTGESGNTIYF	TGTGCCAGCACAGGGGAGTCTGGAAACACCATATATTTT
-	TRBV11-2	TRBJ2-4	CASSLGGGAKNIQYF	TGTGCCAGCAGCTTAGGAGGGGGAGCCAAAAACATTCAGTACTTC
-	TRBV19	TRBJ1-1	CASSTATVTEAFF	TGTGCCAGTAGTACAGCGACGGTCACTGAAGCTTTCTTT
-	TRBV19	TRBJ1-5	CASSAGNNQPQHF	TGTGCCAGCAGTGCAGGGAACAATCAGCCCCAGCATTTT
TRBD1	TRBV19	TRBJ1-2	CATGQGAGNYGYTF	TGTGCGACGGGACAGGGGGCCGGGAACTATGGCTACACCTTC
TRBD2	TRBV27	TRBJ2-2	CASNLAGGRTEELFF	TGTGCCAGCAATTTAGCGGGAGGGCGTACCGAGGAGCTGTTTTTT
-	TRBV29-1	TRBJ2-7	CSVDGGREQYF	TGCAGCGTTGATGGGGGGAGGGAGCAGTACTTC
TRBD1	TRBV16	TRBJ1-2	CASSQRGTGEGYTF	TGTGCCAGCAGCCAACGAGGCACAGGGGAAGGCTACACCTTC
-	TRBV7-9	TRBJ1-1	CASSLDRYRVAFF	TGTGCCAGCAGCCTTGACAGGTACCGGGTAGCTTTCTTT
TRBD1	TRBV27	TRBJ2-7	CASSLGTGLYEQYF	TGTGCCAGCAGTTTAGGGACAGGGCTATACGAGCAGTACTTC
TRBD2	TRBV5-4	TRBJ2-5	CASSRGGARRETQYF	TGTGCCAGCAGCCGCGGGGGGGCCCGGAGAGAGACCCAGTACTTC
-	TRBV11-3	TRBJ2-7	CASSLDRDTYEQYF	TGTGCCAGCAGCTTAGATCGGGACACCTACGAGCAGTACTTC
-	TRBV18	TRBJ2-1	CASSPRILDVNEQFF	TGTGCCAGCTCACCGCGGATATTGGATGTCAATGAGCAGTTCTTC
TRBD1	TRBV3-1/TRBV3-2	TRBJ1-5	CASSQQGANQPQHF	TGTGCCAGCAGCCAACAGGGGGCGAATCAGCCCCAGCATTTT
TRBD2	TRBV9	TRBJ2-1	CASSARTGSSTSGRVNEQFF	TGTGCCAGCAGCGCCAGGACAGGGAGTTCGACTAGCGGGAGGGTAAATGAGCAGTTCTTC